A selection of T cell receptor beta chains follows, all from one sample in a study of cytomegalovirus exposure and HLA in healthy donors. The table came from immunoSEQ multiplex PCR; TCRdb's copy has only in-frame clones and leaves some out. The sample includes 200,000 to 250,000 clones, around 80% of them seen just once. Material: PBMCs. The source of these receptors is a woman aged 55-70 years in good health and CMV-seropositive. CDR3s include the opening cysteine and the closing phenylalanine or tryptophan. The D gene is left open where the match is weak. Only some rows state a clone size, as once, few, many or a class for expanded clones.

cdr3_nt | cdr3_aa | d_call | j_call | v_call | clone_size
TGCGCCAGCACCGTAGGACAGGGCCCCCTCGAGCAGTACTTC | CASTVGQGPLEQYF | TRBD1 | TRBJ2-7 | TRBV10-2 | NA
TGTGCCAGCAGTTACACCGGACAGTCCTCTGGAAACACCATATATTTT | CASSYTGQSSGNTIYF | NA | TRBJ1-3 | TRBV6-6 | NA
TGTGCCAGCTCACCAAAGCCGGGATGGCAAACTAATGAAAAACTGTTTTTT | CASSPKPGWQTNEKLFF | NA | TRBJ1-4 | TRBV18 | NA
TGCGCCAGCAGTGGGGGACTAGCGGGAGGCTACAATGAGCAGTTCTTC | CASSGGLAGGYNEQFF | TRBD2 | TRBJ2-1 | TRBV10-1 | NA
TGTGCCAGCAGCGGGACAGGAGGCAATCAGCCCCAGCATTTT | CASSGTGGNQPQHF | TRBD1 | TRBJ1-5 | TRBV5-5 | NA
TGCGCCGGATCGACAGGACGATACAATCAGCCCCAGCATTTT | CAGSTGRYNQPQHF | NA | TRBJ1-5 | TRBV23-1 | NA
TGTGCCAGCATGAGGTGGGTCCTAACCTACGAGCAGTACTTC | CASMRWVLTYEQYF | NA | TRBJ2-7 | TRBV2 | NA
TGTGCCAGCAGCGCATCGGACGGGAAAACCTACGAGCAGTACTTC | CASSASDGKTYEQYF | NA | TRBJ2-7 | TRBV9 | few
TGTGCCAGTAGGCTGCAGACTGAAGCTTTCTTT | CASRLQTEAFF | NA | TRBJ1-1 | TRBV19 | once
TGTGCCAGCAGGCCCTCGGGGGTCAGAGCCTACGAGCAGTACTTC | CASRPSGVRAYEQYF | NA | TRBJ2-7 | TRBV6-5 | NA
TGTGCCAGCAGTCGACAGGACAGCTCCTACGAGCAGTACTTC | CASSRQDSSYEQYF | NA | TRBJ2-7 | TRBV6-5 | NA
TGTGCCAGCACCAGGGGCAATCAGCCCCAGCATTTT | CASTRGNQPQHF | NA | TRBJ1-5 | TRBV28 | few
TGTGCCAGCAGTTTGCTTTCGGGATTTAACTATGGCTACACCTTC | CASSLLSGFNYGYTF | NA | TRBJ1-2 | TRBV28 | NA
TGTGCCAGCTCACCCCTGGACAGGGCCCCGGACACCGGGGAGCTGTTTTTT | CASSPLDRAPDTGELFF | TRBD1 | TRBJ2-2 | TRBV18 | NA
TGTGCCAGCCGACCCCCCGGCGGAGAGACCCAGTACTTC | CASRPPGGETQYF | NA | TRBJ2-5 | TRBV5-6 | NA
TGTGCCAGCAGGAACGACAGGGACACTGAAGCTTTCTTT | CASRNDRDTEAFF | TRBD1 | TRBJ1-1 | TRBV7-9 | NA
TGCAGCGTTGAAGATGGACTAGCCTACGAGCAGTACTTC | CSVEDGLAYEQYF | TRBD2 | TRBJ2-7 | TRBV29-1 | NA
TGTGCCAGCAGCTTAGCGTGGGCCCAAGAGACCCAGTACTTC | CASSLAWAQETQYF | NA | TRBJ2-5 | TRBV7-2 | NA